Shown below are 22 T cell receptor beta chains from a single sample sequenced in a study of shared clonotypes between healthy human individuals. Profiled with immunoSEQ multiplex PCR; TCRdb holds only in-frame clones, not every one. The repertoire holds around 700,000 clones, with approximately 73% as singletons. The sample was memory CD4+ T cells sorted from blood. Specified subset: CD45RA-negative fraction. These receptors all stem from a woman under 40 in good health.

The CDR3, as DNA: TGTGCCAGCAGCCCCGCCGGGGGGATCCTGAACACTGAAGCTTTCTTT. Its protein is CASSPAGGILNTEAFF. The rearrangement uses TRBV7-9 and TRBJ1-1, with D perhaps TRBD1 (5 bases). Germline V lookup: CDR1 SEHNR, CDR2 FQNEAQ (reference sequence). The CDR3 runs 16 residues. Between the trimmed V and J ends, which lost 5 bases and 0 bases, there was a span of 16 bases.

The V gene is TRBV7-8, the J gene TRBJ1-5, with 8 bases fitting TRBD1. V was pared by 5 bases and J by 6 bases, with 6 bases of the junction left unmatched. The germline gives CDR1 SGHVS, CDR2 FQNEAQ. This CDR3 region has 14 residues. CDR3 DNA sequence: TGTGCCAGCAGCCCCCAGGGGGCCAGTCAGCCCCAGCATTTT. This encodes CASSPQGASQPQHF.

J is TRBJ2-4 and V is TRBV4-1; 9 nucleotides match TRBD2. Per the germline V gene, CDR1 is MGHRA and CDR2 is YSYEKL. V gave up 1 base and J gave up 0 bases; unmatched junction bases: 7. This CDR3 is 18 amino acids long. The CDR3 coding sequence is TGCGCCAGCAGCCAAGGACTAGCGGTTCCGTCAGCCAAAAACATTCAGTACTTC. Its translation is CASSQGLAVPSAKNIQYF.

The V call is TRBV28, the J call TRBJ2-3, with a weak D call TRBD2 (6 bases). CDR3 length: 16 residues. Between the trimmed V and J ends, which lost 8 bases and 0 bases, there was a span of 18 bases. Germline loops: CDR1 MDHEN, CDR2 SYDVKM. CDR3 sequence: CASATQRATSTDTQYF. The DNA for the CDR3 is TGTGCCAGCGCAACCCAGCGGGCGACTAGCACAGATACGCAGTATTTT.

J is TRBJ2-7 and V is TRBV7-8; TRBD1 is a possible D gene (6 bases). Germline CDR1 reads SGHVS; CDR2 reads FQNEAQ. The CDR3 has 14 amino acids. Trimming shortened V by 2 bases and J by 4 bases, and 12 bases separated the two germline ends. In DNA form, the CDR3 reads TGTGCCAGCAGCTTACAACAGGGTCTATACGAGCAGTACTTC. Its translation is CASSLQQGLYEQYF.

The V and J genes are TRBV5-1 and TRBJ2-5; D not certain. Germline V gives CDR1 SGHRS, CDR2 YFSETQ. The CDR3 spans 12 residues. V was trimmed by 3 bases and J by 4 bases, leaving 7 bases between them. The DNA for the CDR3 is TGCGCCAGCAGCTGGAAGGGAGAGACCCAGTACTTC. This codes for CASSWKGETQYF.

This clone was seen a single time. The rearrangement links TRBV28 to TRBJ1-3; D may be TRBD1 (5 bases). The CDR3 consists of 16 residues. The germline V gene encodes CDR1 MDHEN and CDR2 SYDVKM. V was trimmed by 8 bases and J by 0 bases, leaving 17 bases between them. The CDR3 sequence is CASALGEVLSGNTIYF. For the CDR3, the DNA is TGTGCCAGCGCATTGGGGGAGGTACTCTCTGGAAACACCATATATTTT.

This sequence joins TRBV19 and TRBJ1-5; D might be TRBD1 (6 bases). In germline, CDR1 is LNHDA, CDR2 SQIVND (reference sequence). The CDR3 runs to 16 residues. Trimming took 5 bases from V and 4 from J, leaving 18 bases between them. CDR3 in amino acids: CASSSGAFITNQPQHF. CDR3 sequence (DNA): TGTGCCAGTAGTTCAGGGGCCTTTATTACTAATCAGCCCCAGCATTTT.

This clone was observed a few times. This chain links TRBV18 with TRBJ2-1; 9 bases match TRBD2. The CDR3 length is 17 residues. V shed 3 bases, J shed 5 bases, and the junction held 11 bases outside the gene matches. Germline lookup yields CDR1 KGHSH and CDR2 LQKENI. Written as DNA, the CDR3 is TGTGCCAGCTCACCCCCTGGTCCTAGCGGGAACAACAATGAGCAGTTCTTC. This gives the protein CASSPPGPSGNNNEQFF.

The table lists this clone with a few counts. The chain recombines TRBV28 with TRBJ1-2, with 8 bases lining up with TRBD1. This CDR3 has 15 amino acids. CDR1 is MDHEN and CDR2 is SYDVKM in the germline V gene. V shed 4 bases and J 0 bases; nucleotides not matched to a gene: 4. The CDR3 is CASSSWGQANYGYTF. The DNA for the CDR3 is TGTGCCAGCAGTTCGTGGGGACAGGCTAACTATGGCTACACCTTC.

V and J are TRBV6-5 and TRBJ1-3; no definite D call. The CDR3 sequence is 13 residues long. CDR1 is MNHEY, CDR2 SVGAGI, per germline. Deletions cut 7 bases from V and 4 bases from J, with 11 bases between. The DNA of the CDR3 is TGTGCCAGCATGCCAGACGCAGGAAACACCATATATTTT. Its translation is CASMPDAGNTIYF.

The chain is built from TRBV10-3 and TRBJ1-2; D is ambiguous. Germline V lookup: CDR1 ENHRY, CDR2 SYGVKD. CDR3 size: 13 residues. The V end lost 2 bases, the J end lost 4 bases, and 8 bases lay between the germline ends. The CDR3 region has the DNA TGTGCCATCAGTGAGGGGGAATTCTATGGCTACACCTTC. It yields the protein CAISEGEFYGYTF.

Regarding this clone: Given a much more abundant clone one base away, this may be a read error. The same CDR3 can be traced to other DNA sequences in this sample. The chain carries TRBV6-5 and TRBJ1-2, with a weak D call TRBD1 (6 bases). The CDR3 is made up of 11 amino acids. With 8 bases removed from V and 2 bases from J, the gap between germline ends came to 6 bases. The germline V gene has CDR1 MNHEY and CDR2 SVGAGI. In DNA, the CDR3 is TGTGCCAGCGGACAGAACTATGGCTACACCTTC. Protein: CASGQNYGYTF.

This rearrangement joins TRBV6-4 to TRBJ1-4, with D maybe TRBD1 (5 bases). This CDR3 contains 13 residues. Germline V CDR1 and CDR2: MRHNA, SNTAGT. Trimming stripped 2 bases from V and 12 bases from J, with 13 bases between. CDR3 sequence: CASSDEPLGELFF. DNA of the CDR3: TGTGCCAGCAGTGACGAACCGCTAGGGGAACTGTTTTTT.

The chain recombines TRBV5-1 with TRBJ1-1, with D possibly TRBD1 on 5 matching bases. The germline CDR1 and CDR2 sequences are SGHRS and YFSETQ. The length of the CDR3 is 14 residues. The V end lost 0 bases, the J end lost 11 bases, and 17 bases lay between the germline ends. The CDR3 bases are TGCGCCAGCAGCTTGGTGACGGGGGTGGAGCAGGCTTTCTTT. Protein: CASSLVTGVEQAFF. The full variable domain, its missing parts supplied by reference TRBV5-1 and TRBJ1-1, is KAGVTQTPRYLIKTRGQQVTLSCSPISGHRSVSWYQQTPGQGLQFLFEYFSETQRNKGNFPGRFSGRQFSNSRSEMNVSTLELGDSALYLCASSLVTGVEQAFFGQGTRLTVV.

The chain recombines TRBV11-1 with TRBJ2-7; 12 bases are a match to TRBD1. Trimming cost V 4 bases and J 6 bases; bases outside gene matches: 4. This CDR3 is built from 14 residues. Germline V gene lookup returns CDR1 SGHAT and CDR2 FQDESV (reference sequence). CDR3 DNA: TGTGCCAGCAGCTGGGGACAGGGGGCGTCCGAGCAGTACTTC. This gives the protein CASSWGQGASEQYF. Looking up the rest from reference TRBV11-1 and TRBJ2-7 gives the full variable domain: EAEVAQSPRYKITEKSQAVAFWCDPISGHATLYWYRQILGQGPELLVQFQDESVVDDSQLPKDRFSAERLKGVDSTLKIQPAELGDSAMYLCASSWGQGASEQYFGPGTRLTVT.

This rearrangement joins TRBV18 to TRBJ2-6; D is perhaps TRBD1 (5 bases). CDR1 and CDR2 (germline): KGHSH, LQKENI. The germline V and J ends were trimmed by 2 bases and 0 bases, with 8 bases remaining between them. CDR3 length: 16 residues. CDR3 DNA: TGTGCCAGCTCACCAGTAACAGGCTCTGGGGCCAACGTCCTGACTTTC. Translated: CASSPVTGSGANVLTF.

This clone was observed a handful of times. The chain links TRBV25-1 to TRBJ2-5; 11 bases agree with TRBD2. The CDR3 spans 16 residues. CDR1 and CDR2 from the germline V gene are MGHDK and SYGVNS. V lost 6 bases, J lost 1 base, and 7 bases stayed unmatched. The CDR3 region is CASSFTSGSGQETQYF. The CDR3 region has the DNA TGTGCCAGCAGCTTCACTAGCGGGAGCGGCCAAGAGACCCAGTACTTC.

The CDR3 nucleotides are TGTGCCAGCAGTGGGGACAGGGGGAATGAAAAACTGTTTTTT. Its protein product is CASSGDRGNEKLFF. The chain links TRBV6-1 to TRBJ1-4; TRBD1 aligns across 11 bases. This CDR3 is built from 14 residues. The V gene end was trimmed by 4 bases and the J gene end by 5 bases; junction bases not matched to a gene: 0. CDR1 is MNHNS, CDR2 SASEGT, per germline.

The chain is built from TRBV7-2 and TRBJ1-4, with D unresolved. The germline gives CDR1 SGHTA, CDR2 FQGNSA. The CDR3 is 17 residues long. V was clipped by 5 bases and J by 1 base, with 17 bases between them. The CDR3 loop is CASSKAGSSLTNEKLFF. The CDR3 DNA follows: TGTGCCAGCAGCAAAGCGGGCAGTTCGCTAACTAATGAAAAACTGTTTTTT. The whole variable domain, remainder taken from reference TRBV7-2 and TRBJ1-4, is GAGVSQSPSNKVTEKGKDVELRCDPISGHTALYWYRQSLGQGLEFLIYFQGNSAPDKSGLPSDRFSAERTGGSVSTLTIQRTQQEDSAVYLCASSKAGSSLTNEKLFFGSGTQLSVL.

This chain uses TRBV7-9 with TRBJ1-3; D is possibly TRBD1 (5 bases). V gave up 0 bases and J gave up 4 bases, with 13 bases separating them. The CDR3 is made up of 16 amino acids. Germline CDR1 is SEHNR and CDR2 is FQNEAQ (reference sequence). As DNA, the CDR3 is TGTGCCAGCAGCTTAGCGGGACCAGGGAGAGGAAACACCATATATTTT. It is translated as CASSLAGPGRGNTIYF.

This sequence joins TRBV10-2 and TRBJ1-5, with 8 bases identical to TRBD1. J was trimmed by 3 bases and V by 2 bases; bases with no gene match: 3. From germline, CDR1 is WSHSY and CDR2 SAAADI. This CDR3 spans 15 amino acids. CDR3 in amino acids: CASSEGTGYNQPQHF. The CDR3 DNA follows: TGCGCCAGCAGTGAGGGGACAGGATACAATCAGCCCCAGCATTTT.